The 26 T cell receptor beta chains below come from one sample, sequenced in a study of cytotoxic CD8 clonotypes in ibrutinib-treated CLL. Assay used: immunoSEQ multiplex PCR; TCRdb lists only in-frame clones, some missing. This table holds 35,000 to 45,000 clones, roughly 45% found once. Specimen: PBMCs, collected before ibrutinib treatment. These receptors all come from a human donor with chronic lymphocytic leukemia.

The chain recombines TRBV4-1 with TRBJ2-3, with no clear D. This CDR3 spans 16 amino acids. Trimming shortened V by 0 bases and J by 0 bases, and 10 bases separated the two germline ends. Germline CDR1 is MGHRA and CDR2 is YSYEKL. The CDR3 reads CASSQEGAFSTDTQYF. CDR3 DNA: TGCGCCAGCAGCCAAGAGGGCGCATTTAGCACAGATACGCAGTATTTT.

The V and J genes are TRBV4-2 and TRBJ2-6; 10 nucleotides agree with TRBD1. Looked up from germline, CDR1 is LGHNA and CDR2 is YNFKEQ. The CDR3 is 19 residues long. The J segment lost 1 base and the V segment lost 3 bases, leaving 9 bases of the junction unmatched. The CDR3, as DNA: TGTGCCAGCAGCCACGGGGCCGGGACAGGGGTATCTGGGGCCAACGTCCTGACTTTC. This codes for CASSHGAGTGVSGANVLTF.

The chain carries TRBV5-1 and TRBJ2-1; D unresolved. CDR1 is SGHRS and CDR2 is YFSETQ in the germline V gene. The germline V and J ends were trimmed by 0 bases and 12 bases, with 19 bases remaining between them. The CDR3 is 15 residues long. DNA for the CDR3: TGCGCCAGCAGCTTGGAAGCTGCTTACAATGAGCGGCAGTTCTTC. This sequence encodes CASSLEAAYNERQFF.

CDR3 loop: CASDSSGLGTGELFF. The CDR3 DNA reads as TGTGCCAGCGACTCCTCGGGACTTGGGACCGGGGAGCTGTTTTTT. This chain joins TRBV27 and TRBJ2-2, with D perhaps TRBD2 (6 bases). Germline V gene sequence: CDR1 MNHEY, CDR2 SMNVEV (reference sequence). CDR3 length equals 15 residues. The V gene lost 8 bases and the J gene lost 5 bases, with 18 bases spanning the gap.

This clone appeared a single time. DNA for the CDR3: TGTGCCAGCAGCCAAGATCCTATCAGGGTAAGTACAGATACGCAGTATTTT. It yields the protein CASSQDPIRVSTDTQYF. V usage is TRBV14 and J usage is TRBJ2-3, with TRBD1 as a possible D gene (5 bases). Trimming pared 0 bases from V and 3 bases from J, leaving 16 bases between. The germline V gene encodes CDR1 SGHDN and CDR2 FVKESK. The CDR3 consists of 17 residues.

This clone has just a few counts. The chain has TRBV28 and TRBJ1-3; 12 nucleotides line up with TRBD1. This CDR3 region has 19 residues. Germline-derived CDR1 and CDR2 are MDHEN and SYDVKM. After removal of 2 bases from V and 3 bases from J, the junction contained 11 bases not matched to a gene. In nucleotides, the CDR3 is TGTGCCAGCAGTTTAACACAAGGGACAGGGGGCCTTTTTGGAAACACCATATATTTT. The encoded protein is CASSLTQGTGGLFGNTIYF.

This clone was seen more than once but under ten times. The chain couples TRBV6-5 to TRBJ1-1; possible D gene TRBD1, 5 bases. Germline values: CDR1 MNHEY, CDR2 SVGAGI. The V end lost 0 bases, the J end lost 0 bases, and 8 bases lay between the germline ends. The CDR3 sequence is 15 residues long. The CDR3 coding sequence is TGTGCCAGCAGTTACTCGGGACGGATGAACACTGAAGCTTTCTTT. It is translated as CASSYSGRMNTEAFF.

The rearrangement links TRBV21-1 to TRBJ2-3; the table's D gene call, TRBD1, was not cross checked with the DNA. TRBV21-1 constitutes a pseudogene. The CDR3 totals 14 residues. CDR3 region: CASSKSPGLGTQYF. The CDR3 bases are TGTGCCAGCAGCAAGTCCCCAGGGTTGGGTACGCAGTATTTT.

V gene TRBV9 combines with J gene TRBJ2-2, with D hard to call. Germline lookup yields CDR1 SGDLS and CDR2 YYNGEE. Trimming removed 0 bases from V and 1 base from J, with 4 bases in between. The CDR3 is 14 amino acids. DNA of the CDR3: TGTGCCAGCAGCGTAGTAGTGAACACCGGGGAGCTGTTTTTT. Protein: CASSVVVNTGELFF.

Worth noting for this clone: Being one base from a much bigger clone, this may be a read error. This chain joins TRBV11-2 and TRBJ2-1; 9 positions agree with TRBD2. This CDR3 contains 14 residues. The germline V gene encodes CDR1 SGHAT and CDR2 FQNNGV. V lost 3 bases to trimming and J lost 8 bases; unmatched junction nucleotides: 5. The CDR3 protein is CASSFAGGPHEQFF. The CDR3, as DNA: TGTGCCAGCAGCTTTGCGGGGGGGCCCCATGAGCAGTTCTTC.

The chain has TRBV4-1 and TRBJ2-7; 7 bases are shared with TRBD1. CDR3 length equals 16 residues. Per germline, CDR1 MGHRA and CDR2 YSYEKL. V was pared by 2 bases and J by 6 bases, with 13 bases of the junction left unmatched. CDR3 amino acids: CASSQIIRGSRFEQYF. CDR3 nucleotides: TGCGCCAGCAGCCAAATAATCAGGGGGTCTCGATTCGAGCAGTACTTC.

This chain connects TRBV5-1 to TRBJ1-6; D is uncertain. V was pared by 4 bases and J by 8 bases, with 13 bases between. CDR1 is SGHRS and CDR2 is YFSETQ in the germline V gene. The CDR3 is made up of 14 amino acids. The DNA for the CDR3 is TGCGCCAGCAGCCTCAGAATTGGGGATTCACCCCTCCACTTT. Its translation: CASSLRIGDSPLHF.

This chain links TRBV7-9 with TRBJ1-1; no firm D call. V lost 2 bases and J 5 bases, leaving 6 bases between the germline ends. Per germline, CDR1 SEHNR and CDR2 FQNEAQ (reference sequence). The CDR3 contains 12 residues. CDR3 bases: TGTGCCAGCAGCTTATATAATACTGAAGCTTTCTTT. Translated, it gives CASSLYNTEAFF.

V is TRBV18 and J is TRBJ1-1; 8 bases line up with TRBD1. The CDR3 covers 15 residues. The ends lost 0 bases at V and 4 bases at J; junction bases unmatched: 4. From germline, CDR1 is KGHSH and CDR2 LQKENI. The CDR3 is CASSPPDRAGTEAFF. The CDR3 bases are TGTGCCAGCTCACCACCGGACAGGGCGGGCACTGAAGCTTTCTTT.

J is TRBJ2-7 and V is TRBV6-5, with D possibly being TRBD1 (6 bases). In germline, CDR1 is MNHEY, CDR2 SVGAGI. CDR3 length: 13 amino acids. Trimming pared 5 bases from V and 3 bases from J, leaving 11 bases between. CDR3 bases: TGTGCCAGCAGTACAGGGTTGGGCTACGAGCAGTACTTC. Amino acids: CASSTGLGYEQYF.

Many counts were recorded for this clone. The chain employs TRBV5-6 and TRBJ2-2; tentatively, D is TRBD1 (5 bases). The V end was cut by 4 bases, the J end by 0 bases, with 13 bases between. The germline V gene encodes CDR1 SGHDT and CDR2 YYEEEE. The CDR3 extends over 16 amino acids. This chain's CDR3 is CASSQPTVTNTGELFF. The CDR3, as DNA: TGTGCCAGCAGCCAACCGACAGTCACGAACACCGGGGAGCTGTTTTTT.

The chain couples TRBV6-6 to TRBJ2-1; TRBD2 is a possible D gene (5 bases). The CDR3 is 14 residues long. V gave up 0 bases and J gave up 10 bases, with 13 bases separating them. Germline loops: CDR1 MNHNY, CDR2 SVGAGI (reference sequence). In nucleotides, the CDR3 is TGTGCCAGCAGTTACTCCTCCGAGGGCGAGGAGCAGTTCTTC. This gives the protein CASSYSSEGEEQFF.

The chain uses TRBV2 and TRBJ1-2; 7 nucleotides agree with TRBD1. Germline CDR1 is SNHLY and CDR2 is FYNNEI. The length of the CDR3 is 15 residues. V was pared by 7 bases and J by 2 bases, with 10 bases of the junction left unmatched. CDR3 nucleotide sequence: TGTGCCAGCACTCGGACAGGAGGAAACAACTATGGCTACACCTTC. It codes for CASTRTGGNNYGYTF.

The V gene is TRBV9, the J gene TRBJ1-6, with D unclear. The CDR3 contains 14 residues. V gave up 0 bases and J gave up 7 bases, with 8 bases separating them. CDR1 SGDLS and CDR2 YYNGEE come from the germline V gene. This CDR3 is CASSVVSENSPLHF. CDR3 nucleotides: TGTGCCAGCAGCGTAGTGAGCGAAAATTCACCCCTCCACTTT.

The V call is TRBV5-1, the J call TRBJ2-1; TRBD1 agrees at 7 bases. This CDR3 contains 12 residues. After removal of 3 bases from V and 8 bases from J, the junction contained 2 bases not matched to a gene. CDR1 is SGHRS and CDR2 is YFSETQ in the germline V gene. CDR3 sequence reads: CASSSTGDEQFF. The CDR3 region has the DNA TGCGCCAGCAGCTCTACAGGGGATGAGCAGTTCTTC. Based on the CDR3 plus reference TRBV5-1 and TRBJ2-1, the full variable domain is KAGVTQTPRYLIKTRGQQVTLSCSPISGHRSVSWYQQTPGQGLQFLFEYFSETQRNKGNFPGRFSGRQFSNSRSEMNVSTLELGDSALYLCASSSTGDEQFFGPGTRLTVL.

Here the CDR3 reads CASSFNQKETQYF. CDR3 bases: TGCGCCAGCAGCTTTAACCAGAAAGAGACCCAGTACTTC. This chain joins TRBV5-1 and TRBJ2-5; D call uncertain. The CDR3 extends over 13 amino acids. The V end lost 2 bases, the J end lost 3 bases, and 8 bases lay between the germline ends. Germline V gene sequence: CDR1 SGHRS, CDR2 YFSETQ.

V and J are TRBV21-1 and TRBJ2-1. TRBV21-1 is noted as a pseudogene. The CDR3 runs to 15 residues. Written as DNA, the CDR3 is TGTGCCAGCAGCAAAGGCCCAGGGAGAAGCAATGAGCAGTTCTTC. Protein product: CASSKGPGRSNEQFF.

The V call is TRBV28, the J call TRBJ1-6; no clear D gene. The CDR3 is made up of 14 amino acids. The germline V gene encodes CDR1 MDHEN and CDR2 SYDVKM. The germline V and J ends were trimmed by 7 bases and 6 bases, with 13 bases remaining between them. In nucleotides, the CDR3 is TGTGCCAGCACTTCTCGGAGGTTTAATTCACCCCTCCACTTT. It specifies CASTSRRFNSPLHF.

V gene TRBV5-1 combines with J gene TRBJ2-7; 10 positions agree with TRBD1. This CDR3 is built from 15 residues. The V and J ends lost 1 base and 6 bases, in that order; junction bases with no gene match: 7. Looked up from germline, CDR1 is SGHRS and CDR2 is YFSETQ. The chain's CDR3 is CASSLMTGGSTEQYF. Here the CDR3 DNA reads TGCGCCAGCAGCTTGATGACAGGGGGCTCCACCGAGCAGTACTTC.

The CDR3 protein is CASSERTGQRGNEQFF. In DNA, the CDR3 is TGTGCCAGCAGCGAGCGGACAGGTCAGAGGGGCAATGAGCAGTTCTTC. The rearrangement links TRBV9 to TRBJ2-1; 7 nucleotides line up with TRBD1. Germline values: CDR1 SGDLS, CDR2 YYNGEE. The CDR3 is 16 amino acids. V lost 3 bases and J lost 6; bases outside the gene matches: 12.

The chain uses TRBV7-8 and TRBJ2-7; 9 positions agree with TRBD1. The CDR3 runs 15 residues. Germline CDR1 and CDR2: SGHVS and FQNEAQ. V lost 5 bases and J lost 4; bases outside the gene matches: 9. CDR3 sequence reads: CASSMGGQGPYEQYF. CDR3 bases: TGTGCCAGCAGCATGGGCGGACAGGGGCCGTACGAGCAGTACTTC.